Listed below are T cell receptor beta chains from one sample, sequenced in a study of T cell responses to AZD1222 COVID-19 vaccine. Clones were sequenced by immunoSEQ multiplex PCR, and TCRdb holds only the in-frame ones, with some missing. The sample lists more than 85,000 clones, approximately 87% occurring once. Sample: peripheral blood, taken on day 0 of AZD1222 vaccination. Source of these receptors: an adult in good health. The CDR3 runs from the conserved cysteine through the conserved F or W. Each record gives: D gene, V gene, J gene, CDR3 protein. The D gene is left open where the match is weak.

>-|TRBV6-2/TRBV6-3|TRBJ2-1
CASSPLRWGGTYNEQFF
>-|TRBV7-6|TRBJ2-5
CASSLNTRGETQYF
>-|TRBV7-2|TRBJ1-5
CASSLGGAGSFSQPQHF
>TRBD1|TRBV19|TRBJ2-2
CASSIRQGATGELFF
>-|TRBV19|TRBJ2-2
CASSINPPNTGELFF
>TRBD1|TRBV5-1|TRBJ1-4
CASSEGQSGVEKLFF
>-|TRBV2|TRBJ1-1
CASSEVGRAVTEAFF
>-|TRBV5-4|TRBJ1-2
CASSLLSGNAYGYTF
>-|TRBV9|TRBJ2-3
CASSVGTDTQYF
>-|TRBV6-6|TRBJ1-3
CASSYTWTGDTIYF
>-|TRBV21-1|TRBJ1-5
CASGSKYNQPQHF
>-|TRBV9|TRBJ1-6
CASSVAGGGSPLHF
>-|TRBV20-1|TRBJ2-7
CSASLRVFDEQYF
>TRBD1|TRBV30|TRBJ1-1
CAGDRVRYTEAFF
>TRBD1|TRBV3-1/TRBV3-2|TRBJ1-1
CASSRRDRGEAFF
>-|TRBV4-1|TRBJ1-1
CASSQDWGNFIEAFF
>-|TRBV30|TRBJ1-3
CAWSVGGNTIYF
>TRBD2|TRBV6-6|TRBJ2-7
CASSYRTSGRSYEQYF
>-|TRBV6-5|TRBJ1-3
CASSHGLSGNTIYF
>-|TRBV20-1|TRBJ1-1
CSASETENTEAFF
>-|TRBV29-1|TRBJ1-4
CSVGRSQATNEKLFF
>-|TRBV5-1|TRBJ1-5
CASSLVPNSNQPQHF
>TRBD1|TRBV19|TRBJ1-4
CASSVRTGPNNEKLFF
>-|TRBV24-1|TRBJ1-2
CATSDSDRNYGYTF
>-|TRBV3-1/TRBV3-2|TRBJ2-5
CASSQTQGPQETQYF
>-|TRBV5-4|TRBJ2-1
CASSTSGLSSYNEQFF
>TRBD1|TRBV5-1|TRBJ1-1
CASSLAGTGGLTEAFF
>-|TRBV2|TRBJ1-6
CASQGEGSSPLHF
>TRBD1|TRBV5-1|TRBJ1-1
CASSQLQGSTEAFF
>-|TRBV7-2|TRBJ2-3
CASSEAGHTQYF
>TRBD2|TRBV4-1|TRBJ2-7
CASSQDMLGRVPYEQYF
>-|TRBV30|TRBJ1-5
CAWSLDKDQPQHF
>-|TRBV2|TRBJ2-1
CASSAQGFSYNEQFF
>TRBD1|TRBV10-3|TRBJ1-5
CAIGGQGPGGVYSNQPQHF
>-|TRBV4-3|TRBJ1-1
CASSQRRVGRYTEAFF
>-|TRBV28|TRBJ1-1
CASSFSSGISRTF
>-|TRBV7-9|TRBJ1-5
CASSLIVYSNQPQHF
>-|TRBV25-1|TRBJ2-2
CASSENQWGPTGELFF
>-|TRBV7-9|TRBJ1-5
CASSSELFSNQPQHF